The 26 T cell receptor beta chains reported below all come from one sample, sequenced in a study of CD8+CD57+ T cells in acquired aplastic anemia. It was patients with CD8+CD57+ cell expansion by flow cytometry who were chosen for sequencing. Investigators profiled TCR beta VDJ and CDR3 from genomic DNA template. TCRdb re-called the reads through MiXCR, storing one row per CDR3 protein. The sample has approximately 190,000 distinct CDR3 sequences, 48% seen once. Sample: sorted CD4+, CD8+, or CD8+CD57+ T cells (not recorded which) from PBMCs. Every receptor here comes from a human donor with aplastic anemia.

The chain employs TRBV2 and TRBJ2-1; TRBD1 matches 8 bases. This CDR3 is built from 15 residues. Germline CDR1 SNHLY, CDR2 FYNNEI. V was clipped by 5 bases and J by 1 base; unmatched bases: 4. The CDR3: CASSSDRGSYNEQFF. The CDR3 bases are TGTGCCAGCAGTTCAGACAGGGGTTCCTACAATGAGCAGTTCTTC.

This clonotype was counted many times. This chain joins TRBV5-5 and TRBJ1-3; D ambiguous. Trimming left V 0 bases short and J 0 bases short, with 7 bases between. The CDR3 loop spans 15 amino acids. In germline, CDR1 is SGHKS, CDR2 YYEKEE (reference sequence). This chain's CDR3 is CASSLESFSGNTIYF. The CDR3 DNA follows: TGTGCCAGCAGCTTGGAAAGCTTCTCTGGAAACACCATATATTTT.

DNA of the CDR3: TGTGCCAGTAGTACCCCCGACAGGGGGAACACCGGGGAGCTGTTTTTT. Translated: CASSTPDRGNTGELFF. This rearrangement joins TRBV19 to TRBJ2-2, with TRBD1 matching 8 bases. This CDR3 is 16 amino acids long. V gave up 4 bases and J gave up 1 base; unmatched junction bases: 5. The germline V gene has CDR1 LNHDA and CDR2 SQIVND (reference sequence).

The CDR3 DNA reads TGTGCCAGCAGCGAGACCGGGACAGGATCATACAATGAGCAGTTCTTC. As protein: CASSETGTGSYNEQFF. The J gene is TRBJ2-1, the V gene TRBV9; 8 bases are a match to TRBD1. J was trimmed by 4 bases and V by 3 bases; bases with no gene match: 9. CDR1 is SGDLS and CDR2 is YYNGEE in the germline V gene. The CDR3 runs to 16 residues.

This clonotype has ten or more counts. The V call is TRBV12-3 or TRBV12-4, the J call TRBJ1-2, with D tentatively TRBD1 (6 bases). Trimming took 5 bases from V and 4 from J, leaving 8 bases between them. This CDR3 has 12 residues. The CDR3: CASSLQGYGYTF. The CDR3 region has the DNA TGTGCCAGCAGTCTACAGGGCTATGGCTACACCTTC.

The table lists this clonotype with a few counts. The V call is TRBV25-1, the J call TRBJ1-2; D might be TRBD1 (5 bases). This CDR3 comprises 12 residues. CDR1 is MGHDK and CDR2 is SYGVNS in the germline V gene. V lost 8 bases to trimming and J lost 3 bases, with 10 bases between them. CDR3 sequence (DNA): TGTGCCAGCGGTCAGGGAGACTATGGCTACACCTTC. Protein: CASGQGDYGYTF.

Of note for this clonotype: Since a much larger clone is just one base distant, this may be a read error. The genes are TRBV12-1 and TRBJ1-2. TRBV12-1 is listed as a pseudogene. This CDR3 region has 9 residues. CDR3 amino acids: CTTSYGYTF. CDR3 DNA: TGTACCACCTCCTATGGCTACACCTTC.

This clonotype was seen many times. This sequence joins TRBV9 and TRBJ2-2, with TRBD1 as a possible D gene (6 bases). CDR1 SGDLS and CDR2 YYNGEE come from the germline V gene. V was clipped by 3 bases and J by 4 bases, with 16 bases between them. There are 16 residues in the CDR3. CDR3 region: CASSANIEGGTGELFF. The CDR3 bases are TGTGCCAGCAGCGCCAACATAGAAGGGGGCACCGGGGAGCTGTTTTTT.

This clonotype has a count of ten or more. V gene TRBV7-2 combines with J gene TRBJ2-1; 13 bases are shared with TRBD2. CDR1 is SGHTA, CDR2 FQGNSA, per germline. The junction had 6 bases not matched to a gene; V was cut back by 4 bases and J by 9 bases. CDR3 length equals 15 residues. The CDR3 DNA reads as TGTGCCAGCAGCTCCGGGACTAGCGGGATTGGTGAGCAGTTCTTC. Translated, it gives CASSSGTSGIGEQFF.

The V gene is TRBV9, the J gene TRBJ2-3; 7 bases are a match to TRBD2. There are 18 residues in the CDR3. Unmatched junction bases numbered 11, after V lost 0 bases and J lost 1 base. CDR1 and CDR2 (germline): SGDLS, YYNGEE. The CDR3 loop is CASSVATAGGMGTDTQYF. CDR3 bases: TGTGCCAGCAGCGTAGCGACGGCCGGGGGGATGGGCACAGATACGCAGTATTTT.

This rearrangement joins TRBV5-1 to TRBJ2-1; D may match TRBD1 or TRBD2 (5 bases each). V gave up 1 base and J gave up 1 base, with 12 bases separating them. This CDR3 has 16 residues. Germline V gene sequence: CDR1 SGHRS, CDR2 YFSETQ. CDR3 DNA: TGCGCCAGCAGCTTGCTAGGGGAGAAGTCCTACAATGAGCAGTTCTTC. The encoded protein is CASSLLGEKSYNEQFF.

The rearrangement links TRBV6-1 to TRBJ1-1; unclear D gene. Trimming removed 4 bases from V and 0 bases from J, with 9 bases in between. The germline V gene encodes CDR1 MNHNS and CDR2 SASEGT. CDR3 size: 14 residues. The CDR3 spells CASSGQVMNTEAFF. In nucleotides, the CDR3 is TGTGCCAGCAGTGGTCAGGTTATGAACACTGAAGCTTTCTTT.

Turning to this clonotype: Mismatch with germline at one junction end may stem from a read error. V is TRBV5-1 and J is TRBJ1-1; TRBD1 matches 8 bases. This CDR3 has 14 residues. Germline CDR1 reads SGHRS; CDR2 reads YFSETQ. CDR3 amino acids: CASGQGAQGGEALF. The CDR3 region has the DNA TGCGCCAGCGGCCAGGGGGCGCAGGGCGGGGAAGCTCTCTTT.

CDR3 residues: CATNVIGNSPLHF. In nucleotides, the CDR3 is TGTGCCACGAACGTCATCGGGAATTCACCCCTCCACTTT. V and J are TRBV2 and TRBJ1-6; D not resolved. The V gene lost 10 bases and the J gene lost 7 bases, with 14 bases spanning the gap. The CDR3 consists of 13 residues. Germline CDR1 and CDR2: SNHLY and FYNNEI. Using reference TRBV2 and TRBJ1-6 for the parts outside the CDR3, the full variable domain is EPEVTQTPSHQVTQMGQEVILRCVPISNHLYFYWYRQILGQKVEFLVSFYNNEISEKSEIFDDQFSVERPDGSNFTLKIRSTKLEDSAMYFCATNVIGNSPLHFGNGTRLTVT.

In its sample, this clonotype was seen many times. The V gene is TRBV10-3, the J gene TRBJ2-3, with TRBD2 identical over 8 bases. After removal of 3 bases from V and 0 bases from J, the junction contained 11 bases not matched to a gene. The CDR3 has 18 residues. Germline V gene data show CDR1 as ENHRY and CDR2 as SYGVKD. The CDR3 here is CAISDPHTSGYSTDTQYF. The CDR3 coding sequence is TGTGCCATCAGTGATCCACATACTAGCGGATATAGCACAGATACGCAGTATTTT.

This clonotype was picked up a small number of times. The chain links TRBV19 to TRBJ1-5; possible D gene TRBD1, 5 bases. This CDR3 comprises 14 residues. V was trimmed by 10 bases and J by 0 bases, leaving 13 bases between them. Germline CDR1 and CDR2: LNHDA and SQIVND (reference sequence). For the CDR3, the DNA is TGTGCCATTGGGACCGGGGGTAGCAATCAGCCCCAGCATTTT. This sequence encodes CAIGTGGSNQPQHF.

This clonotype appeared a single time. V gene TRBV10-1 combines with J gene TRBJ2-3; 10 positions agree with TRBD2. V gave up 6 bases and J gave up 0 bases; unmatched junction bases: 6. This CDR3 has 16 amino acids. The germline gives CDR1 WNHNN, CDR2 SYGVQD (reference sequence). CDR3 sequence reads: CASRRTSGASTDTQYF. In DNA, the CDR3 is TGCGCCAGCAGACGAACTAGCGGGGCTAGCACAGATACGCAGTATTTT.

The DNA for the CDR3 is TGTGCCACGGCGGGACAGGGAAGGAACATTCAGTACTTC. This translates into CATAGQGRNIQYF. The V and J genes are TRBV10-3 and TRBJ2-4; 9 positions agree with TRBD1. Germline CDR1 reads ENHRY; CDR2 reads SYGVKD. There are 13 residues in the CDR3. Germline trimming cut 10 bases from V and 7 bases from J; bases unmatched to any gene: 8.

The sample holds many counts of this clonotype. This chain joins TRBV5-4 and TRBJ2-7, with 8 bases identical to TRBD1. The J segment lost 5 bases and the V segment lost 4 bases, leaving 5 bases of the junction unmatched. This CDR3 contains 13 residues. CDR1 SGHNT and CDR2 YYREEE come from the germline V gene (reference sequence). The CDR3 region is CASSPQGANEQYF. As DNA, the CDR3 is TGTGCCAGCAGCCCTCAGGGGGCAAACGAGCAGTACTTC.

A few counts support this clonotype. CDR3 sequence reads: CAISTREDTDTQYF. CDR3 nucleotides: TGTGCCATTTCAACTAGGGAGGACACAGATACGCAGTATTTT. The rearrangement joins TRBV10-3 to TRBJ2-3, with a tentative D call TRBD2 (6 bases). The V end lost 9 bases, the J end lost 2 bases, and 15 bases lay between the germline ends. Germline V gene sequence: CDR1 ENHRY, CDR2 SYGVKD. This CDR3 has 14 amino acids.

This chain's CDR3 is CASRALAGDNEQFF. CDR3 DNA: TGTGCCAGTAGGGCACTAGCGGGGGACAATGAGCAGTTCTTC. The chain links TRBV19 to TRBJ2-1; 11 bases map to TRBD2. The CDR3 is 14 amino acids. Trimming cost V 6 bases and J 5 bases; bases outside gene matches: 3. In germline, CDR1 is LNHDA, CDR2 SQIVND (reference sequence).

About this clonotype: The conserved closing phenylalanine or tryptophan is absent in this CDR3, likely reflecting a read error. The DNA is left out, because the CDR3 cannot be placed on it with certainty; the CDR3 is given as TCRdb lists it. This sequence joins TRBV15 and TRBJ2-3; TRBD2, the D gene given by the table, was not confirmed from the DNA. Both ends counted, the CDR3 spans 19 residues. The V gene's germline CDR1 is LNHNV and CDR2 YYDKDF (reference sequence). CDR3 sequence: CATSRDSWRRVDSTDTQYL.

The chain joins TRBV15 to TRBJ1-1; no definite D call. The CDR3 is 13 amino acids. V lost 8 bases, J lost 1 base, and 11 bases lay in between. Germline assignment: CDR1 LNHNV and CDR2 YYDKDF (reference sequence). The CDR3 region has the DNA TGTGCCACCTCGGAAGCCTCGAACACTGAAGCTTTCTTT. Protein product: CATSEASNTEAFF.

In nucleotides, the CDR3 is TGTGCCAGCAGCTTAGTCTCAGGGGCACTAGCGGGGTACACAGATACGCAGTATTTT. Translating gives CASSLVSGALAGYTDTQYF. The rearrangement joins TRBV11-3 to TRBJ2-3; TRBD2 matches at 10 bases. V lost 1 base, J lost 2 bases, and 12 bases stayed unmatched. The CDR3 sequence is 19 residues long. The germline V gene has CDR1 SGHNT and CDR2 YENEEA.

The CDR3 sequence: CASSLAPGLDEQYF. CDR3 nucleotides: TGTGCCAGCAGCCTCGCACCAGGCCTCGACGAGCAGTACTTC. V and J are TRBV7-3 and TRBJ2-7; D remains unclear. CDR3 size: 14 residues. The V end was cut by 5 bases, the J end by 5 bases, with 16 bases between. CDR1 SGHTA and CDR2 FQGTGA come from the germline V gene.

The count of this clonotype is one. The rearrangement links TRBV2 to TRBJ2-1; D possibly corresponds to TRBD2 (6 bases). The CDR3 totals 13 residues. Trimming pared 5 bases from V and 6 bases from J, leaving 11 bases between. Germline CDR1 SNHLY, CDR2 FYNNEI. The CDR3: CASSRGTGNEQFF. CDR3 DNA: TGTGCCAGCAGTCGCGGGACGGGCAATGAGCAGTTCTTC.